This TCR beta chain was sequenced in a study of T cells in Graves' hyperthyroidism and ophthalmopathy (dated by TCRdb to the late 2010s). Concerning the study at large: Peripheral blood was collected at initial diagnosis, before any treatment. TCR V-J signatures able to tell the groups apart were searched for in a discovery cohort of 95 to 100 patients, of whom around 42 had Graves' ophthalmopathy and more than 55 had stable Graves' hyperthyroidism. Prospective prediction of ophthalmopathy was tested in an independent validation cohort of approximately 19 hyperthyroidism patients and roughly 16 patients who later progressed to ophthalmopathy. The roughly 100 discovery patients were divided at random into training and test sets in a 7:3 ratio. Thyroid tissue and blood T-cell repertoires from roughly six Graves' hyperthyroidism patients were also compared in the study. After blood sampling, hyperthyroidism patients were treated with methimazole at a starting dose of 30 mg daily, and ophthalmopathy patients were treated with high-dose intravenous methylprednisolone. According to the paper, TCR Vbeta CDR3 sequencing was carried out on 135 peripheral blood samples, which came from under 50 ophthalmopathy, fewer than 80 hyperthyroidism and around 17 progressor patients.

Overall study outcomes, separate from this receptor: Ophthalmopathy was separated from stable hyperthyroidism by a 13 V-J signature model, with roughly 88% sensitivity and about 84% specificity obtained in cross-validation and 80%/75% obtained in testing. Most expanded thyroid clonotypes (frequency above 0.001) were also detected in blood, suggesting blood repertoires may reflect thyroid immune responses. During validation, the model predicted progression to ophthalmopathy a median of around 6 months ahead of onset, with almost 71% sensitivity and roughly 72% specificity. Sample size was not statistically predetermined, and blinding of investigators to group allocation was not performed.

The TCR beta CDR3 regions were amplified from the RNA transcripts. The first round of RT-PCR for the TCR CDR3 was performed with the HTBI primer set and the Qiagen OneStep RT-PCR kit. The libraries were constructed in a second round of multiplex PCR and then size-selected and purified. Libraries were sequenced paired-end with 100 bp reads on an Illumina HiSeq2000. Regarding the original processing steps: SOAPnuke was used to process the raw data, throwing out any read that contained adapters or uncalled bases, had a mean Phred below 15, or lacked an exact constant-primer or identifier match. COPE v1.2.5 was used to merge high-quality paired reads, and clonotypes were defined as unique nucleotide sequences. Clonotypes were aligned to IMGT TRBV, TRBD and TRBJ reference segments using MiTCR v1.1. The analysis was restricted to V-J combinations with a frequency above 0.0001, which together covered over 99% of the repertoires. A TCS score was defined as the ratio of F50 (clonal expansion) to E x V (chaos), with BLOSUM62-based TCRdist applied between CDR3 peptides within each V-J. Welch's t-statistics and random forest reduced roughly 500 V-J features to roughly 13, which were used in a naive Bayes classifier (R e1071). The public sequencing data were trimmed at Q25 with fastp and processed into clonotypes with MiXCR by TCRdb, which kept only in-frame beta chains. Entries that share a CDR3 protein sequence are merged under the most common genes and DNA. TCRdb's processing, not the study's, gives the V and J calls here. A total of under 350,000 distinct CDR3 sequences appear in this sample, approximately 17% of them only once. The leading ten clones occupy around 57% of the sample.

Ophthalmopathy patients had moderately to severely active disease, Clinical Activity Score of at least 3, NOSPECS grade of at least 4, and duration under 3 months. Patients with uncontrolled infections, other autoimmune diseases, pregnancy or lactation were excluded. Diagnoses relied on clinical symptoms, serum thyroxine and TRAb, thyroid ultrasound and orbital computed tomography. PBMCs were separated from about 10 ml of fresh peripheral blood using Ficoll-Paque density gradient centrifugation. Total RNA was extracted with Trizol reagent, and quality was checked on an Agilent 2100 Bioanalyzer. CDR1 SGHRS and CDR2 YFSETQ were looked up in the germline V gene. CDR3 length: 14 amino acids, cysteine to phenylalanine. The sequence is cut down to CDR3 DNA, 42 bases in frame from base 1. V lost 4 bases and J lost 8 bases; the stretch between them is 18 bases long. Only a few counts were recorded for this clonotype. Its antigen is not yet known. Qualities for individual bases were not recorded, and no much larger clone is one base off.

Sequencing was done on a sample of blood. The clonotype originates from an older woman with Graves' ophthalmopathy. The V gene is TRBV5-1 and the J gene is TRBJ1-2; TRBD1 could be the D gene, as 6 bases match. CDR3 region: CASSVRGASGGYTF. The nucleotide sequence reads as follows: TGCGCCAGCAGCGTGCGGGGGGCCTCTGGGGGCTACACCTTC.